This TCR beta chain was documented in a study of somatic mutations in cytotoxic T cells in rheumatoid arthritis. Assay used: immunoSEQ multiplex PCR; TCRdb lists only in-frame clones, some missing. The sample lists approximately 23,000 clones, approximately 80% seen once, with about 11% in the top ten. This clone has just a few counts. The material sequenced was CD8+ T cells sorted from blood. This sequence was found in an adult with rheumatoid arthritis.

In DNA form, the CDR3 reads TGTGCCAGCAGCCAAGTGTCCAGGGAAGCTGAAGCTTTCTTT. Amino acid sequence: CASSQVSREAEAFF. The chain couples TRBV4-2 to TRBJ1-1; D may be TRBD1 (5 bases). The CDR3 contains 14 residues. In germline, CDR1 is LGHNA, CDR2 YNFKEQ. V was shortened by 1 base and J by 6 bases, with 12 bases between the two germline ends.